This TCR beta chain was identified during a study of T-cell memory formation after mild COVID-19. Overall study results and limits: Chiefly within CM and EM were the contracting CD4+ clones; CD8+ ones were within EMRA. Cross-reactive memory seemingly joined, as some responding clones were found in pre-infection memory. Second-wave clones that peaked on day 37 lacked confirmed SARS-CoV-2 specificity.

Each CDR3 protein is one row after TCRdb ran MiXCR on the 5' RACE reads. In the table there are about 560,000 distinct CDR3 sequences, 17% of which are singletons. Trimming cost V 4 bases and J 6 bases, with 13 bases left between them. CDR3 size: 13 residues. In germline, CDR1 is SGHRS, CDR2 YFSETQ. Comments on this clonotype: Its cognate antigen is unknown.

The chain uses TRBV5-1 and TRBJ1-2, with D possibly TRBD1 on 6 matching bases. What was sequenced was PBMCs or a T cell subset sorted from them (not recorded which). The source is an adult woman who had mild COVID-19 (a few samples of this study predate the infection). Cell type and time point are not known. The CDR3 nucleotides are TGCGCCAGCAGCCGACAGGCAGGGGATGGCTACACCTTC. Translating gives CASSRQAGDGYTF. The full variable domain, completed using reference TRBV5-1 and TRBJ1-2, is KAGVTQTPRYLIKTRGQQVTLSCSPISGHRSVSWYQQTPGQGLQFLFEYFSETQRNKGNFPGRFSGRQFSNSRSEMNVSTLELGDSALYLCASSRQAGDGYTFGSGTRLTVV.